The T cell receptor (beta chain) described here comes from a study of identical twins. MiXCR, run by TCRdb on the 5' RACE reads, gives a single entry per CDR3 protein. The sample comprises 1.5 million to 2 million distinct CDR3 sequences, under 35% of which are singletons, and around 0.25% rests with the top ten. CDR3 length: 16 residues. The sequence came from a newborn girl in good health. Sequenced: cord blood. V gene TRBV21-1 combines with J gene TRBJ2-7; the DNA was not used to check the table's D call, TRBD2. TRBV21-1 is assigned pseudogene status. CDR3 nucleotide sequence: TGTGCCAGCAGCAGCCGACTAGCGGGGGTATCCTACGAGCAGTACTTC. This sequence encodes CASSSRLAGVSYEQYF.